This T cell receptor (beta chain) was recorded in a study of blood T cell repertoires in COVID-19. The overall study: The United States, Italy and Spain provided the acute and convalescent COVID-19 samples. Nucleic acid was either cDNA or gDNA, and it came from T cells, B-cell-depleted T cells, or PBMCs.

In the source study's methods: Reference gene primer amplification gave estimated nucleated cell counts. Libraries were prepared by immunoSEQ multiplex PCR; TCRdb keeps only in-frame clonotypes and omits some of them. D and trimming were read from the DNA, whereas the V and J calls and clone size are those reported in that table. The sample has roughly 180,000 clones, 60% to 85% seen once. Seattle patients were enrolled while actively infected and followed longitudinally. The TCR comes from a woman in her sixties with COVID-19, enrolled during active disease. Sequencing input: peripheral blood.

CDR3 in DNA: TGTGCCAGCAGTCCGGACAGGGGGCAGGACTATGGCTACACCTTC. Amino acid sequence: CASSPDRGQDYGYTF. J is TRBJ1-2 and V is TRBV28; TRBD1 agrees at 11 bases. Germline V lookup: CDR1 MDHEN, CDR2 SYDVKM. The CDR3 has 15 residues. Trimming removed 5 bases from V and 3 bases from J; junction bases left unmatched: 5.